This TCR beta chain was found in a study of long-term antiretroviral therapy in people with HIV. Every participant gave one or more pre-ART and two or more post-ART PBMC samples. Participants living with HIV all received treatment in the United States. CDR3 length: 14 residues. The germline V gene encodes CDR1 SEHNR and CDR2 FQNEAQ (reference sequence). The germline V and J ends were trimmed by 1 base and 5 bases, with 11 bases remaining between them. At the survey level, the v3.0 immunoSEQ assay was run. The data were produced by immunoSEQ multiplex PCR, yet TCRdb's version contains in-frame clones alone and is incomplete. The table shows 20,000 or so clones, with less than 85% occurring only once.

The TCR comes from a man aged 18 to 30 with HIV. Sequencing was performed on unsorted PBMCs, taken at the start of antiretroviral therapy, before treatment. The chain recombines TRBV7-9 with TRBJ1-1, with unresolved D. The CDR3 here is CASSLGGGQTEAFF. DNA of the CDR3: TGTGCCAGCAGCTTAGGGGGTGGGCAAACTGAAGCTTTCTTT. The entire variable domain, with the rest obtained from reference TRBV7-9 and TRBJ1-1, is as follows: DTGVSQNPRHKITKRGQNVTFRCDPISEHNRLYWYRQTLGQGPEFLTYFQNEAQLEKSRLLSDRFSAERPKGSFSTLEIQRTEQGDSAMYLCASSLGGGQTEAFFGQGTRLTVV.